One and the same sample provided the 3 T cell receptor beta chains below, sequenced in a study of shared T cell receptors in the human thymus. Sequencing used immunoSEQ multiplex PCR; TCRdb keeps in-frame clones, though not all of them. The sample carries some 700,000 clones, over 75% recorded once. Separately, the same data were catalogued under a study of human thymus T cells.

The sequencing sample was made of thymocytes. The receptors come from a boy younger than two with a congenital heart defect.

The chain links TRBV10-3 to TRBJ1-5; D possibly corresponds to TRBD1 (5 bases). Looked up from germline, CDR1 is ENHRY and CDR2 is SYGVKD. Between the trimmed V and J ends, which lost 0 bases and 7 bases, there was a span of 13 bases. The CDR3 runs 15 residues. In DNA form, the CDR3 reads TGTGCCATCAGTGAGTCAACGGGGGATCGGCAGCCCCAGCATTTT. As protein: CAISESTGDRQPQHF.

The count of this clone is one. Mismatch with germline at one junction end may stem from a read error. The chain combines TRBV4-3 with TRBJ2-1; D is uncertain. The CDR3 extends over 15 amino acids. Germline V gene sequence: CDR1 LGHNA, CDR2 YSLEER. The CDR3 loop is CASSQDLPSDNEQFF. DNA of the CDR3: TGCGCCAGCAGCCAAGACCTACCCTCCGACAATGAGCAGTTCTTC.

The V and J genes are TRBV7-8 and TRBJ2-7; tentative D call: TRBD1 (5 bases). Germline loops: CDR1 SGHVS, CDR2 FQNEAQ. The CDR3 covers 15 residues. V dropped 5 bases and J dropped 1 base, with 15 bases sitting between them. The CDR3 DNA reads TGTGCCAGCAGCCCCCAGGGATTTCCTTCCTACGAGCAGTACTTC. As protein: CASSPQGFPSYEQYF.